Given below is one TCR beta chain in context. Its antigen is not known. This sample stems from a study of T cell repertoires in cytomegalovirus infection. Study in general: CMV epitopes that were recently identified and HLA-C-restricted were used alongside well-studied HLA-B-restricted ones. In public TCR beta signatures, there were indications of both CMV infection and matching HLA type.

TCRdb passed the reads through MiXCR, listing each CDR3 protein once. The sample contains tens of thousands of distinct CDR3 sequences, 45% to 55% of which appear only once. Losses at the gene ends were 5 bases for V and 15 bases for J; bases not matched to a gene: 7. The CDR3 length is 12 residues. CDR1 and CDR2 (germline): SGHTA, FQGNSA. Overall study results and limits: Frequencies of public TCR beta families were cumulated, and this identified carriers of CMV plus the relevant HLA.

The chain carries TRBV7-2 and TRBJ2-4; 10 bases match TRBD1. This receptor was obtained from a human donor in good health (CMV status not recorded). Some clones in this sample may be carry-over from other donors' samples. The sequencing used CD8+ T cells from cultured PBMCs, collected from culture after CMV antigen stimulation. CDR3 nucleotide sequence: TGTGCCAGCAGCGCGGGACAGGGGACCCCGTACTTC. Translating gives CASSAGQGTPYF.